These T cell receptor beta chains were read from a single sample in a study of shared clonotypes between healthy human individuals. Only in-frame clones appear in the TCRdb table, and some are missing; sequencing was by immunoSEQ multiplex PCR. The sample records 2 million to 2.5 million clones, approximately 96% being singletons. Sequenced sample: naive CD4+ T cells sorted from blood. Every receptor here comes from a man between 18 and 29 years old in good health. Each CDR3 is given with its conserved first and last residue. D genes are given only for firm matches. The size of a clone is reported for some rows only, either as once, few or many, or as a class for expanded clones.

cdr3_length,d_call,j_call,clone_size,v_call,cdr3_nt,cdr3_aa
12,.,TRBJ1-2,once,TRBV30,TGTGCCTGGACGCGGGAGATCTATGGCTACACCTTC,CAWTREIYGYTF
15,TRBD2,TRBJ2-3,.,TRBV7-7,TGTGCTAGCAGTCTTAGCGGGAGTAGCACAGATACGCAGTATTTT,CASSLSGSSTDTQYF
14,TRBD1,TRBJ2-3,.,TRBV6-1,TGTGCCGGGTCGGGACAGGGGGCTCCGGATACGCAGTATTTT,CAGSGQGAPDTQYF
15,.,TRBJ1-6,.,TRBV5-4,TGTGCCAGCAGCTTGGAACCGGAGGGTAATTCACCCCTCCACTTT,CASSLEPEGNSPLHF
15,.,TRBJ1-4,.,TRBV5-1,TGCGCCAGCAGCTTGGGTCTGGGCGGAAATGAAAAACTGTTTTTT,CASSLGLGGNEKLFF
14,.,TRBJ2-7,few,TRBV7-2,TGTGCCAGCAGCTTAGACAGGACCACCTACGAGCAGTACTTC,CASSLDRTTYEQYF
17,TRBD2,TRBJ2-3,.,TRBV7-2,TGTGCCAGCAGCTTAACTACTAGCGGGGGGTCCGCAGATACGCAGTATTTT,CASSLTTSGGSADTQYF
16,.,TRBJ1-4,.,TRBV4-1,TGCGCCAGCAGCCACCCTCTGGGTGAGGGGAATGAAAAACTGTTTTTT,CASSHPLGEGNEKLFF
15,.,TRBJ2-2,.,TRBV10-3,TGTGCCATCAGTGAAGATGAGATGCGGACCGGGGAGCTGTTTTTT,CAISEDEMRTGELFF
15,.,TRBJ1-3,.,TRBV7-2,TGTGCCAGCAGCTTCGGATTGAGCTCTGGAAACACCATATATTTT,CASSFGLSSGNTIYF
17,TRBD1,TRBJ2-2,.,TRBV5-1,TGCGCCAGCAGCAGGACAACAGGGGATCCCAACACCGGGGAGCTGTTTTTT,CASSRTTGDPNTGELFF
14,TRBD1,TRBJ2-2,.,TRBV10-3,TGTGCCATCAGGACAGGGTTAAACACCGGGGAGCTGTTTTTT,CAIRTGLNTGELFF
14,.,TRBJ1-2,.,TRBV5-6,TGTGCCAGCAACCTAGAGGGATTAAACTATGGCTACACCTTC,CASNLEGLNYGYTF
14,.,TRBJ1-1,.,TRBV30,TGTGCCTGGAGTCCTGACACGAGGAACACTGAAGCTTTCTTT,CAWSPDTRNTEAFF
14,.,TRBJ1-5,once,TRBV5-1,TGCGCCAGCAGCTTGGGACAGGACAATCAGCCCCAGCATTTT,CASSLGQDNQPQHF
12,.,TRBJ2-1,.,TRBV29-1,TGCAGCGTCCCCAGAGCTTACAATGAGCAGTTCTTC,CSVPRAYNEQFF
14,.,TRBJ1-6,.,TRBV18,TGTGCCAGCTCACCAGGAGTCTATAATTCACCCCTCCACTTT,CASSPGVYNSPLHF
12,.,TRBJ2-5,.,TRBV10-2,TGCGCCAGCAGTGAACAGGAAGAGACCCAGTACTTC,CASSEQEETQYF
14,.,TRBJ1-1,few,TRBV19,TGTGCCAGTAGTATAGGGCGGCTGAACACTGAAGCTTTCTTT,CASSIGRLNTEAFF
15,TRBD1,TRBJ1-4,.,TRBV7-8,TGTGCCAGCAGCTTGTACAGGGGAACTAATGAAAAACTGTTTTTT,CASSLYRGTNEKLFF
14,TRBD1,TRBJ1-1,.,TRBV19,TGTGCCAGTAGGACCTGGGACAGTCCGGCTGAAGCTTTCTTT,CASRTWDSPAEAFF
16,TRBD1,TRBJ1-4,.,TRBV7-2,TGTGCCAGCAGCCCGCCAAACAGGGGAGGAAGGGAAAAACTGTTTTTT,CASSPPNRGGREKLFF
14,.,TRBJ1-5,.,TRBV5-1,TGCGCCAGCAGCTCCGGCGGAGCGGATCAGCCCCAGCATTTT,CASSSGGADQPQHF
14,.,TRBJ2-5,.,TRBV28,TGTGCCAGCAGCAAAAGAGGCGGTTCGGAGACCCAGTACTTC,CASSKRGGSETQYF
15,.,TRBJ1-3,.,TRBV25-1,TGTGCCAGCAGTGGTGCCGGGACCACTGGAAACACCATATATTTT,CASSGAGTTGNTIYF
14,.,TRBJ2-3,.,TRBV10-2,TGCGCCAGCAGCCAGTGGACCAGCACAGATACGCAGTATTTT,CASSQWTSTDTQYF
16,TRBD2,TRBJ2-5,once,TRBV5-1,TGCGCCAGCAGCTTACTAGCGGGGGGACTAGGAGAGACCCAGTACTTC,CASSLLAGGLGETQYF
16,TRBD1,TRBJ2-7,once,TRBV7-8,TGTGCCAGCAGCTTAGAATTGGACAGGGGGTCCCTCGAGCAGTACTTC,CASSLELDRGSLEQYF
15,.,TRBJ1-6,.,TRBV2,TGTGCCAGCAGTGACAGGGGATTGAGTAATTCACCCCTCCACTTT,CASSDRGLSNSPLHF
16,TRBD1,TRBJ2-3,.,TRBV5-6,TGTGCCAGCAGCCGAAGGGGGACAGGCCTCACAGATACGCAGTATTTT,CASSRRGTGLTDTQYF
11,.,TRBJ2-5,.,TRBV30,TGTGCCTGGGCTGTAGGGGAGACCCAGTACTTC,CAWAVGETQYF
14,TRBD1,TRBJ1-2,.,TRBV6-6,TGTGCCAGCAGCTCTGGGACAGGGGGTGCTGGCTACACCTTC,CASSSGTGGAGYTF
16,.,TRBJ2-2,once,TRBV7-8,TGTGCCAGCAGCCCAGTAGGGGGTAGTGGACCCGGGGAGCTGTTTTTT,CASSPVGGSGPGELFF
14,.,TRBJ1-1,.,TRBV6-1,TGTGCCAGCAGTTCTGGGGATCTGAACACTGAAGCTTTCTTT,CASSSGDLNTEAFF
16,.,TRBJ2-4,.,TRBV19,TGTGCCAGTAGCATACAGGCGCCTTCAGCCAAAAACATTCAGTACTTC,CASSIQAPSAKNIQYF
10,.,TRBJ2-1,.,TRBV20-1,TGCAGTGCTCCATCGCATGAGCAGTTCTTC,CSAPSHEQFF
16,.,TRBJ1-2,.,TRBV7-2,TGTGCCAGCAGCTTAGTCGTCACCGTCAGGGAAACCCACTACACCTTC,CASSLVVTVRETHYTF
15,.,TRBJ1-4,.,TRBV19,TGTGCCAGTAGTCCCCTGGGGACGGATAATGAAAAACTGTTTTTT,CASSPLGTDNEKLFF
15,.,TRBJ1-3,.,TRBV6-1,TGTGCCAGCAGTGCAGGCATCGTCTCTGGAAACACCATATATTTT,CASSAGIVSGNTIYF
14,.,TRBJ1-4,.,TRBV15,TGTGCCACCAGCGGGGGGACGGTTAATGAAAAACTGTTTTTT,CATSGGTVNEKLFF
14,TRBD1,TRBJ1-2,.,TRBV29-1,TGCAGCGTCCAAGGACAGGGGGCGCGCTATGGCTACACCTTC,CSVQGQGARYGYTF
13,.,TRBJ2-5,.,TRBV6-1,TGTGCCAGCAGGGGCCCAGGACCGGAGACCCAGTACTTC,CASRGPGPETQYF
15,.,TRBJ2-2,.,TRBV2,TGTGCCAGCAGTGTGGAACAGGGCCGCACCGGGGAGCTGTTTTTT,CASSVEQGRTGELFF
15,.,TRBJ2-1,.,TRBV11-2,TGTGCCAGCAGCCCAAACCGGGGGAATCACAATGAGCAGTTCTTC,CASSPNRGNHNEQFF
14,.,TRBJ2-7,.,TRBV6-1,TGTGCCAGCAGTGAAGCGCTTCTGGCTTACGAGCAGTACTTC,CASSEALLAYEQYF
15,TRBD2,TRBJ2-5,.,TRBV28,TGTGCCAGCAGTAGCCCCGGGACTAGCGGTGAGACCCAGTACTTC,CASSSPGTSGETQYF
14,.,TRBJ1-1,once,TRBV7-8,TGTGCCAGCAGCTTAAGGGGCGAGGGCCCTGAAGCTTTCTTT,CASSLRGEGPEAFF
11,.,TRBJ1-4,few,TRBV30,TGTGCCTGGAGTAGTTATGAAAAACTGTTTTTT,CAWSSYEKLFF
15,TRBD1,TRBJ2-7,.,TRBV19,TGTGCCAGTATGCCCTCGGGACAGGGGGCCTACGAGCAGTACTTC,CASMPSGQGAYEQYF